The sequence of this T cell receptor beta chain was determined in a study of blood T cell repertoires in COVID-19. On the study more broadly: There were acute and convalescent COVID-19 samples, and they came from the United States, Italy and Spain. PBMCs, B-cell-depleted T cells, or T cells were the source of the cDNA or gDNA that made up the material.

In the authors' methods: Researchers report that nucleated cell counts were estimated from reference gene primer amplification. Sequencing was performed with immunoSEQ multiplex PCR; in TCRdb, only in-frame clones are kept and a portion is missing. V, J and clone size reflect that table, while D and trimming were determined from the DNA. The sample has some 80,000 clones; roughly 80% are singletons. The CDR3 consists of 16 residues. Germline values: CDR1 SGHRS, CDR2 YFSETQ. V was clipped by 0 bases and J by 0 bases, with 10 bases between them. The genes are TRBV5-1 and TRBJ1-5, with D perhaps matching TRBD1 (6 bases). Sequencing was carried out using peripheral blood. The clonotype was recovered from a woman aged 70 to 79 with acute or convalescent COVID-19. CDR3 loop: CASSLGGLGSNQPQHF. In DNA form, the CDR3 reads TGCGCCAGCAGCTTGGGGGGGCTCGGTAGCAATCAGCCCCAGCATTTT. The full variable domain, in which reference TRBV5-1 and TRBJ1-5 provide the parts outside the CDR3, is KAGVTQTPRYLIKTRGQQVTLSCSPISGHRSVSWYQQTPGQGLQFLFEYFSETQRNKGNFPGRFSGRQFSNSRSEMNVSTLELGDSALYLCASSLGGLGSNQPQHFGDGTRLSIL.